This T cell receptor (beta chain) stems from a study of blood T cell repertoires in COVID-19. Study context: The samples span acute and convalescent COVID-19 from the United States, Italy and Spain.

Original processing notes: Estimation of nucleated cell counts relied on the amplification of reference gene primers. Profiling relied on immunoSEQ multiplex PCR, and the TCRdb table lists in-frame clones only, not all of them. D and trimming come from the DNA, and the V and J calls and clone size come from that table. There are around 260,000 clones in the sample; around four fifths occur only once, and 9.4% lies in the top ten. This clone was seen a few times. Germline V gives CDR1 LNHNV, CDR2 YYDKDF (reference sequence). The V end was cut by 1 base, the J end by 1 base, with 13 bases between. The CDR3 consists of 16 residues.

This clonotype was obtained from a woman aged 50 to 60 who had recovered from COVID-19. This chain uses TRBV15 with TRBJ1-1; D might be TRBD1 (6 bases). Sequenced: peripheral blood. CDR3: CATSRVLRTANTEAFF. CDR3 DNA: TGTGCCACCAGCAGAGTCCTGCGGACAGCGAACACTGAAGCTTTCTTT. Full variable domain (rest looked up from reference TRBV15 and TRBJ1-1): DAMVIQNPRYQVTQFGKPVTLSCSQTLNHNVMYWYQQKSSQAPKLLFHYYDKDFNNEADTPDNFQSRRPNTSFCFLDIRSPGLGDTAMYLCATSRVLRTANTEAFFGQGTRLTVV.